Here is one T cell receptor beta chain with its context. Deletions cut 6 bases from V and 7 bases from J, with 19 bases between. Germline V gives CDR1 SNHLY, CDR2 FYNNEI. The CDR3 extends over 15 amino acids. Produced via immunoSEQ multiplex PCR; TCRdb's table is partial and in-frame only. The sample lists more than 450,000 clones; approximately 86% were seen once. The sample belongs to a study of blood T cell repertoires in COVID-19. Whole-study context: Acute and convalescent COVID-19 samples came from the United States, Italy and Spain. In each case, the material was cDNA or gDNA derived from T cells, B-cell-depleted T cells, or PBMCs.

The study drew participants aged about 18 to 95 years from around 24 US areas. Donors of Cohort 3 who recovered were those that had two negative PCRs, clearance, or symptom resolution. Sequencing was performed on PBMCs or T cells enriched from blood (not recorded which). The sequence was collected from a woman aged 18 to 35 who had recovered from COVID-19. This chain joins TRBV2 and TRBJ1-5, with TRBD1 as a possible D gene (6 bases). CDR3 bases: TGTGCCAGCAGGTGGACAGAGGGATCACACCAGCCCCAGCATTTT. Protein sequence: CASRWTEGSHQPQHF. The full variable domain, with the rest looked up from reference TRBV2 and TRBJ1-5, is EPEVTQTPSHQVTQMGQEVILRCVPISNHLYFYWYRQILGQKVEFLVSFYNNEISEKSEIFDDQFSVERPDGSNFTLKIRSTKLEDSAMYFCASRWTEGSHQPQHFGDGTRLSIL.